This TCR beta chain emerged from a study of cytomegalovirus exposure and HLA in healthy donors. The assay was immunoSEQ multiplex PCR, and TCRdb's table has in-frame clones only and misses some. This table has almost 200,000 clones, roughly 81% appearing once. In the case of this clone: The antigen remains unidentified.

Whole-study results and caveats: Cytomegalovirus status was reportedly diagnosed by the classifier with high sensitivity and specificity.

After removal of 7 bases from V and 5 bases from J, the junction contained 9 bases not matched to a gene. CDR1 and CDR2 (germline): SGHDT, YYEEEE. The CDR3 length is 14 residues. This clonotype was obtained from a woman aged 25-40 years in good health and CMV-seronegative. The chain joins TRBV5-6 to TRBJ2-1, with 7 positions matching TRBD1. What was sequenced was PBMCs. CDR3 DNA sequence: TGTGCCAGCGCCATCAGGGACAGACACAATGAGCAGTTCTTC. It encodes CASAIRDRHNEQFF.